This T cell receptor (beta chain) is from a study of T-cell memory formation after mild COVID-19. Study conclusions and caveats: Day 15 to 85 contracting clones showed balanced CD4/CD8; day 15 to 37 expanders favored CD4+. There were some responding clones in pre-infection memory, which suggested that cross-reactive memory had joined. Confirmation was lacking for SARS-CoV-2 specificity of second-wave clones that peaked on day 37.

TCRdb fed the 5' RACE reads into MiXCR, producing one record per CDR3 protein. The table shows 140,000 or so distinct CDR3 sequences, with about 6% occurring only once. A remark on this clonotype: Its antigen is unidentified.

The CDR3 has 15 residues. Germline V gene lookup returns CDR1 SGHVS and CDR2 FQNEAQ. V gave up 5 bases and J gave up 3 bases; unmatched junction bases: 6. The chain links TRBV7-8 to TRBJ2-7, with TRBD1 identical over 11 bases. The sequencing input was PBMCs or a T cell subset sorted from them (not recorded which). This clonotype originated in an adult woman who had mild COVID-19 (a few samples of this study predate the infection). Cell type and time point are not known. The CDR3 DNA is TGTGCCAGCAGCCTAGGGACAGGGGGGTTCTACGAGCAGTACTTC. Translation: CASSLGTGGFYEQYF. Full variable domain (rest looked up from reference TRBV7-8 and TRBJ2-7): GAGVSQSPRYKVAKRGQDVALRCDPISGHVSLFWYQQALGQGPEFLTYFQNEAQLDKSGLPSDRFFAERPEGSVSTLKIQRTQQEDSAVYLCASSLGTGGFYEQYFGPGTRLTVT.